The next 20 T cell receptor beta chains were all read from a single sample in a study of human T cells and chemical hapten exposure. TCRdb used MiXCR to reprocess the RACE reads, holding one entry per CDR3 protein. The repertoire consists of about 90,000 distinct CDR3 sequences, with over 9.5% occurring once and the leading ten covering 2.2%. Documented time point: patch test 1, 2 weeks after DPC sensitization. Treatment denoted: therapeutic diphenylcyclopropenone sensitization with weekly scalp DPC. The starting material was whole blood, obtained in connection with sensitization to the hapten diphenylcyclopropenone (DPC). The receptors originated from a man aged 40-50 years with alopecia areata. Some clones in this sample may be carry-over from other donors' samples.

This clonotype was detected many times. The chain carries TRBV10-3 and TRBJ1-4; 7 positions agree with TRBD1. The V segment lost 7 bases and the J segment 3 bases; nucleotides outside the gene matches: 8. The CDR3 contains 15 residues. The V gene's germline CDR1 is ENHRY and CDR2 SYGVKD. The CDR3: CAITPTGQANEKLFF. The CDR3 nucleotides are TGTGCCATCACTCCAACCGGACAGGCTAATGAAAAACTGTTTTTT.

This clonotype was seen at least ten times. The rearrangement joins TRBV29-1 to TRBJ1-4; D unclear. Trimming stripped 7 bases from V and 7 bases from J, with 10 bases between. There are 11 residues in the CDR3. In germline, CDR1 is SQVTM, CDR2 ANQGSEA. CDR3 nucleotides: TGCAGCGGGAAAAAGGGTGAAAAACTGTTTTTT. Its protein product is CSGKKGEKLFF.

This clonotype has just a few counts. The chain recombines TRBV6-5 with TRBJ2-6; D is unclear. CDR3 length: 15 amino acids. Per the germline V gene, CDR1 is MNHEY and CDR2 is SVGAGI. V gave up 5 bases and J gave up 4 bases, with 12 bases separating them. CDR3 sequence (DNA): TGTGCCAGCAGTGAGGCCAGGAGCGGGGCCAACGTCCTGACTTTC. Translation gives CASSEARSGANVLTF.

CDR3 loop: CASSPLAGLRYNEQFF. The CDR3 DNA sequence: TGTGCCAGCAGTCCTCTAGCGGGACTCCGATACAATGAGCAGTTCTTC. The V and J genes are TRBV9 and TRBJ2-1, with TRBD2 matching 9 bases. The germline V gene has CDR1 SGDLS and CDR2 YYNGEE. V dropped 5 bases and J dropped 4; count of bases not matched to a gene: 10. The CDR3 is 16 amino acids.

This rearrangement joins TRBV20-1 to TRBJ1-3; perhaps TRBD1 as D (6 bases). Per the germline V gene, CDR1 is DFQATT and CDR2 is SNEGSKA (reference sequence). This CDR3 is 14 amino acids long. Between the trimmed V and J ends, which lost 4 bases and 2 bases, there was a span of 12 bases. DNA of the CDR3: TGCAGTGCTAAGACGGGGGCAGCTGGAAACACCATATATTTT. Amino acid sequence: CSAKTGAAGNTIYF.

V gene TRBV15 combines with J gene TRBJ1-6; 9 nucleotides align to TRBD1. CDR1 is LNHNV and CDR2 is YYDKDF in the germline V gene (reference sequence). The CDR3 has 16 residues. V lost 0 bases and J lost 3; bases outside the gene matches: 0. CDR3 sequence (DNA): TGTGCCACCAGCAGAGAGACAGGGGGCTATAATTCACCCCTCCACTTT. Translation: CATSRETGGYNSPLHF. Using reference TRBV15 and TRBJ1-6 for the parts outside the CDR3, the full variable domain is DAMVIQNPRYQVTQFGKPVTLSCSQTLNHNVMYWYQQKSSQAPKLLFHYYDKDFNNEADTPDNFQSRRPNTSFCFLDIRSPGLGDTAMYLCATSRETGGYNSPLHFGNGTRLTVT.

This clonotype came up a few times. The rearrangement uses TRBV18 and TRBJ2-2, with D possibly being TRBD2 (5 bases). This CDR3 contains 17 residues. Trimming pared 0 bases from V and 3 bases from J, leaving 14 bases between. Germline V lookup: CDR1 KGHSH, CDR2 LQKENI. The CDR3 here is CASSPPNRGSHTGELFF. The DNA of the CDR3 is TGTGCCAGCTCACCACCCAACCGTGGGAGTCACACCGGGGAGCTGTTTTTT.

This clonotype turned up a few times. The gene calls are TRBV19 and TRBJ1-2, with D hard to call. The CDR3 is 11 amino acids. The germline CDR1 and CDR2 sequences are LNHDA and SQIVND (reference sequence). As DNA, the CDR3 is TGTGCAGCATTCCGGAACTATGGCTACACCTTC. It translates to CAAFRNYGYTF. Looking up the rest from reference TRBV19 and TRBJ1-2 gives the full variable domain: DGGITQSPKYLFRKEGQNVTLSCEQNLNHDAMYWYRQDPGQGLRLIYYSQIVNDFQKGDIAEGYSVSREKKESFPLTVTSAQKNPTAFYLCAAFRNYGYTFGSGTRLTVV.

This clonotype showed up many times. The rearrangement joins TRBV29-1 to TRBJ1-4; tentative D call: TRBD1 (5 bases). Germline assignment: CDR1 SQVTM and CDR2 ANQGSEA. Trimming pared 7 bases from V and 7 bases from J, leaving 19 bases between. This CDR3 has 14 amino acids. The CDR3 bases are TGCAGCGCCCGGCGGCAGGGCGCCGCTGAAAAACTGTTTTTT. Its protein product is CSARRQGAAEKLFF.

This clonotype showed up just a few times. CDR3 coding DNA: TGTGCCAGCAGCTCCAGCGGGAAGGCCGGCGAGCAGTACGTC. This encodes CASSSSGKAGEQYV. The chain employs TRBV7-2 and TRBJ2-7, with TRBD2 matching over 7 bases. The V gene's germline CDR1 is SGHTA and CDR2 FQGNSA. The CDR3 extends over 14 amino acids. The trim removed 4 bases at V and 6 bases at J, leaving 9 bases unmatched.

This clonotype has ten or more counts. The CDR3 DNA reads TGTGCCAGCACCCTGGAGGATTCAGATACGCAGTATTTT. It encodes CASTLEDSDTQYF. The genes are TRBV28 and TRBJ2-3, with a weak D call TRBD2 (5 bases). CDR3 size: 13 residues. CDR1 and CDR2 from the germline V gene are MDHEN and SYDVKM. V was trimmed by 7 bases and J by 4 bases, leaving 12 bases between them.

Ten or more counts support this clonotype. This rearrangement joins TRBV5-1 to TRBJ2-3, with D hard to call. The CDR3 totals 15 residues. Per the germline V gene, CDR1 is SGHRS and CDR2 is YFSETQ. V was clipped by 3 bases and J by 3 bases, with 14 bases between them. CDR3 coding DNA: TGCGCCAGCAGCTCAGCTACGGGCTTTACAGATACGCAGTATTTT. Translating it yields CASSSATGFTDTQYF.

This clonotype was recorded many times. The chain recombines TRBV4-3 with TRBJ2-6; 7 positions agree with TRBD2. The CDR3 spans 15 residues. The germline gives CDR1 LGHNA, CDR2 YSLEER. V lost 3 bases to trimming and J lost 2 bases; unmatched junction nucleotides: 1. CDR3 loop: CASSQGGPGANVLTF. As DNA, the CDR3 is TGCGCCAGCAGCCAGGGAGGGCCTGGGGCCAACGTCCTGACTTTC.

The chain links TRBV6-1 to TRBJ2-5; 8 positions agree with TRBD2. The V gene's germline CDR1 is MNHNS and CDR2 SASEGT. Germline trimming cut 2 bases from V and 4 bases from J; bases unmatched to any gene: 12. The CDR3 runs to 17 residues. The CDR3 coding sequence is TGTGCCAGCAGTGAATATCTGGGGACTAGTACGGGAGAGACCCAGTACTTC. Its translation is CASSEYLGTSTGETQYF.

This rearrangement joins TRBV6-5 to TRBJ1-5, with D perhaps matching TRBD1 (5 bases). The CDR3 contains 13 residues. Germline-derived CDR1 and CDR2 are MNHEY and SVGAGI. V was clipped by 6 bases and J by 7 bases, with 13 bases between them. The CDR3 bases are TGTGCCAGCAGCCCCCGGGGGAGCCAGCCCCAGCATTTT. Translation: CASSPRGSQPQHF.

This chain links TRBV24-1 with TRBJ2-7; D is undetermined. This CDR3 is built from 13 residues. The V and J ends lost 8 bases and 5 bases respectively, with 15 bases between them. Germline V gene lookup returns CDR1 KGHDR and CDR2 SFDVKD. CDR3: CATTRAPTNEQYF. CDR3 sequence (DNA): TGTGCCACCACTCGGGCCCCGACGAACGAGCAGTACTTC.

Only a few counts were recorded for this clonotype. J is TRBJ2-4 and V is TRBV5-1; perhaps TRBD2 as D (5 bases). V was shortened by 4 bases and J by 14 bases, with 19 bases between the two germline ends. Germline lookup yields CDR1 SGHRS and CDR2 YFSETQ. The CDR3 extends over 13 amino acids. This chain's CDR3 is CASSPPGRPGKYF. DNA of the CDR3: TGCGCCAGCAGCCCCCCTGGACGTCCCGGGAAGTACTTC. The complete variable domain, with remaining parts taken from reference TRBV5-1 and TRBJ2-4, reads KAGVTQTPRYLIKTRGQQVTLSCSPISGHRSVSWYQQTPGQGLQFLFEYFSETQRNKGNFPGRFSGRQFSNSRSEMNVSTLELGDSALYLCASSPPGRPGKYFGAGTRLSVL.

The chain combines TRBV29-1 with TRBJ2-3, with 7 bases identical to TRBD2. Unmatched junction bases numbered 4, after V lost 5 bases and J lost 2 bases. Germline values: CDR1 SQVTM, CDR2 ANQGSEA. CDR3 length: 13 amino acids. CDR3 bases: TGCAGCGTTAGCGGGGAACACACAGATACGCAGTATTTT. It codes for CSVSGEHTDTQYF.

This sequence joins TRBV2 and TRBJ2-7, with TRBD1 matching 8 bases. V was clipped by 10 bases and J by 0 bases; unmatched bases: 5. This CDR3 is built from 13 residues. CDR1 SNHLY and CDR2 FYNNEI come from the germline V gene. In nucleotides, the CDR3 is TGTGCCACTGGACAGGGCGGCTCCTACGAGCAGTACTTC. This gives the protein CATGQGGSYEQYF.

This clonotype was observed a handful of times. This chain connects TRBV6-6 to TRBJ2-3; 7 bases are shared with TRBD2. The V and J ends lost 3 bases and 3 bases, in that order; junction bases with no gene match: 3. The CDR3 loop spans 14 amino acids. From germline, CDR1 is MNHNY and CDR2 SVGAGI (reference sequence). The CDR3 sequence is CASSYRLATDTQYF. CDR3 bases: TGTGCCAGCAGTTATCGACTAGCAACAGATACGCAGTATTTT.